A single sample gave rise to the 25 T cell receptor beta chains below, sequenced in a study of T cells in Graves' hyperthyroidism and ophthalmopathy. Amplified TCR beta CDR3 regions derived from RNA transcripts. In the first-round RT-PCR of the TCR CDR3, the HTBI primer set was used. TCRdb independently ran MiXCR on the multiplex PCR reads; one entry per CDR3 protein. Here the sample spans just over 550,000 distinct CDR3 sequences, about 45% being singletons. The sequencing input was peripheral blood or thyroid tissue (not recorded which). These receptors all stem from a woman aged 18-30 years with Graves' hyperthyroidism.

J is TRBJ2-7 and V is TRBV14, with 7 bases matching TRBD2. The germline gives CDR1 SGHDN, CDR2 FVKESK. Trimming at V came to 6 bases and at J to 12 bases, leaving 14 bases not matched to a gene. CDR3 length: 13 amino acids. The CDR3 nucleotides are TGTGCCAGCAGTCTATACCCCGGGCTAGCGGTGTACTTC. Its translation is CASSLYPGLAVYF.

A single count supports this clonotype. The V gene is TRBV2, the J gene TRBJ1-1; 9 nucleotides line up with TRBD1. The germline CDR1 and CDR2 sequences are SNHLY and FYNNEI. The V segment lost 6 bases and the J segment 1 base; nucleotides outside the gene matches: 6. The CDR3 runs to 15 residues. The CDR3 loop reads CASSAGTGQNTEAFF. For the CDR3, the DNA is TGTGCCAGCAGCGCCGGGACAGGGCAGAACACTGAAGCTTTCTTT.

This chain joins TRBV19 and TRBJ1-1; 8 bases are shared with TRBD1. Germline V lookup: CDR1 LNHDA, CDR2 SQIVND (reference sequence). There are 14 residues in the CDR3. V dropped 3 bases and J dropped 11; count of bases not matched to a gene: 11. This CDR3 is CASSIESRTGSAFF. The CDR3 region has the DNA TGTGCCAGTAGTATCGAATCCCGGACAGGGTCGGCTTTCTTT.

Regarding this clonotype: Because it lacks the conserved phenylalanine or tryptophan at the end, this CDR3 is likely a read error. The rearrangement links TRBV19 to TRBJ1-2; 7 positions agree with TRBD1. This CDR3 has 15 residues. CDR1 and CDR2 (germline): LNHDA, SQIVND (reference sequence). V was pared by 3 bases and J by 4 bases, with 8 bases of the junction left unmatched. CDR3 DNA sequence: TGTGCCAGTAGTATGGCCCAGGGGGTCGGCTATGGCTACACCCTC. Its translation is CASSMAQGVGYGYTL.

J is TRBJ1-4 and V is TRBV2; D call uncertain. CDR1 and CDR2 (germline): SNHLY, FYNNEI. Trimming removed 3 bases from V and 8 bases from J, with 13 bases in between. The CDR3 has 14 residues. In nucleotides, the CDR3 is TGTGCCAGCAGTGAGGCGGGCCGTAGGGAAAAACTGTTTTTT. Amino acids: CASSEAGRREKLFF.

Turning to this clonotype: The germline gene is not matched at one end of the junction; a read error may be the cause. The J gene is TRBJ2-5, the V gene TRBV15; 7 bases fit TRBD1. This CDR3 has 14 amino acids. The germline V gene encodes CDR1 LNHNV and CDR2 YYDKDF (reference sequence). The CDR3 DNA follows: TGTGCCTCCAGCATGAGAACAGGGGAAGAGACCCAGTACTTC. It is translated as CASSMRTGEETQYF.

Regarding this clonotype: One end of the junction does not line up with germline, which may come from a read error. V gene TRBV10-3 combines with J gene TRBJ2-7; TRBD2 agrees at 10 bases. Germline V lookup: CDR1 ENHRY, CDR2 SYGVKD. This CDR3 is 15 amino acids long. In DNA form, the CDR3 reads TGTGCCAGCAGTGGGCTAGCGGGAGAATCCTACGAGCAGTACTTC. Amino acid sequence: CASSGLAGESYEQYF.

DNA of the CDR3: TGTGCCAGCAGCCAAGATATAGCGAACACCGGGGAGCTGTTTTTT. As protein: CASSQDIANTGELFF. The chain recombines TRBV7-3 with TRBJ2-2; D is unresolved. Germline loops: CDR1 SGHTA, CDR2 FQGTGA. Trimming removed 5 bases from V and 0 bases from J, with 10 bases in between. The CDR3 has 15 amino acids.

The genes are TRBV29-1 and TRBJ2-7, with D perhaps matching TRBD1 (5 bases). Germline CDR1 and CDR2: SQVTM and ANQGSEA. With 3 bases removed from V and 3 bases from J, the gap between germline ends came to 12 bases. The CDR3 length is 13 residues. For the CDR3, the DNA is TGCAGCGTTGATGGGGCAGGGATCTACGAGCAGTACTTC. Translated: CSVDGAGIYEQYF.

The chain joins TRBV2 to TRBJ1-1; TRBD1 aligns across 7 bases. Germline loops: CDR1 SNHLY, CDR2 FYNNEI. V dropped 4 bases and J dropped 2; count of bases not matched to a gene: 7. The CDR3 is 15 amino acids. CDR3 sequence: CASSGWDSTNTEAFF. CDR3 DNA sequence: TGTGCCAGCAGTGGATGGGACAGCACCAACACTGAAGCTTTCTTT.

The chain has TRBV10-3 and TRBJ1-3; no clear D gene. Trimming took off 6 bases at V and 0 bases at J, with 6 bases between the two ends. This CDR3 has 13 amino acids. Looked up from germline, CDR1 is ENHRY and CDR2 is SYGVKD. The CDR3 is CAIRVPSGNTIYF. CDR3 DNA: TGTGCCATCAGGGTCCCCTCTGGAAACACCATATATTTT.

As regards this clonotype: A single base separates this from a much larger clone, so it may be a read error. The J gene is TRBJ1-3, the V gene TRBV2, with D hard to call. CDR1 and CDR2 from the germline V gene are SNHLY and FYNNEI. This CDR3 is built from 13 residues. CDR3 sequence (DNA): TGTGCCAGCAGTGCCGACTCTGGAAGCACCATATATTTT. Translated, it gives CASSADSGSTIYF.

This clonotype was recorded a few times. J is TRBJ1-4 and V is TRBV7-9, with a possible D match to TRBD1 (6 bases). In germline, CDR1 is SEHNR, CDR2 FQNEAQ (reference sequence). This CDR3 region has 14 residues. V lost 7 bases to trimming and J lost 7 bases, with 16 bases between them. CDR3 protein: CASTHRQGFEKLFF. The CDR3 DNA reads as TGTGCCAGCACCCATCGGCAGGGGTTTGAAAAACTGTTTTTT.

This sequence joins TRBV5-6 and TRBJ2-7, with a weak D call TRBD2 (5 bases). The CDR3 sequence is 13 residues long. V lost 4 bases to trimming and J lost 5 bases, with 13 bases between them. Germline assignment: CDR1 SGHDT and CDR2 YYEEEE. The CDR3 DNA reads as TGTGCCAGCAGCGGAGGCGGTTATGACGAGCAGTACTTC. Translated: CASSGGGYDEQYF.

This clonotype was recorded many times. The rearrangement joins TRBV7-2 to TRBJ1-2; unclear D gene. Germline CDR1 is SGHTA and CDR2 is FQGNSA. The CDR3 is made up of 13 amino acids. Trimming took off 5 bases at V and 7 bases at J, with 14 bases between the two ends. The CDR3 nucleotides are TGTGCCAGCAGCCCAAGCGTTGATCTTGGCTACACCTTC. Amino acids: CASSPSVDLGYTF.

This clonotype was seen at least ten times. The chain joins TRBV29-1 to TRBJ2-2; D not certain. The CDR3 runs 11 residues. Trimming stripped 3 bases from V and 5 bases from J, with 4 bases between. The germline gives CDR1 SQVTM, CDR2 ANQGSEA. The CDR3 loop reads CSVDATGELFF. CDR3 nucleotides: TGCAGCGTTGACGCGACCGGGGAGCTGTTTTTT.

A note on this clonotype: Germline is not matched at one junction end, which may reflect a read error. The CDR3 DNA follows: TGCGCCAGCAGCCAGGACAATTTAGGTCCCTACGAGCAGTACTTC. This codes for CASSQDNLGPYEQYF. The rearrangement joins TRBV7-9 to TRBJ2-7; a weak D match, TRBD1 (5 bases). The CDR3 has 15 residues. Germline V lookup: CDR1 SEHNR, CDR2 FQNEAQ (reference sequence).

The chain employs TRBV2 and TRBJ1-5; tentatively, D is TRBD1 (5 bases). CDR1 is SNHLY and CDR2 is FYNNEI in the germline V gene. This CDR3 comprises 12 residues. Trimming stripped 6 bases from V and 6 bases from J, with 9 bases between. CDR3 DNA: TGTGCCAGCAGGAGGGGCGGTCAGCCCCAGCATTTT. Translation: CASRRGGQPQHF.

V is TRBV5-4 and J is TRBJ2-7, with TRBD2 as a possible D gene (5 bases). Between the trimmed V and J ends, which lost 4 bases and 7 bases, there was a span of 12 bases. Germline CDR1 SGHNT, CDR2 YYREEE (reference sequence). There are 12 residues in the CDR3. As DNA, the CDR3 is TGTGCCAGCAGCCCAAGCCGGGGTGAGCAGTACTTC. Its protein product is CASSPSRGEQYF.

This clonotype was seen a few times. The V call is TRBV7-2, the J call TRBJ2-7; D not resolved. The ends were cut back, 1 base at V and 2 bases at J, with 9 bases in the middle. The CDR3 covers 14 residues. The germline CDR1 and CDR2 sequences are SGHTA and FQGNSA. The CDR3 sequence is CASSLDPEPYEQYF. CDR3 nucleotide sequence: TGTGCCAGCAGCTTAGACCCTGAACCCTACGAGCAGTACTTC.

The rearrangement joins TRBV2 to TRBJ1-5; 9 bases align to TRBD1. Germline loops: CDR1 SNHLY, CDR2 FYNNEI. The CDR3 contains 15 residues. Germline trimming cut 7 bases from V and 0 bases from J; bases unmatched to any gene: 4. This CDR3 is CASTTDRGSNQPQHF. CDR3 sequence (DNA): TGTGCCAGCACCACGGACAGGGGTAGCAATCAGCCCCAGCATTTT.

J is TRBJ2-3 and V is TRBV7-9; 11 bases fit TRBD2. The CDR3 spans 16 residues. Germline V gene data show CDR1 as SEHNR and CDR2 as FQNEAQ (reference sequence). Trimming took 5 bases from V and 2 from J; bases not matched to a gene: 6. In nucleotides, the CDR3 is TGTGCCAGCAGCCAAGGGACTAGCGGTCCCACAGATACGCAGTATTTT. This translates into CASSQGTSGPTDTQYF.

The rearrangement links TRBV2 to TRBJ2-7, with unresolved D. The V gene lost 3 bases and the J gene lost 2 bases, with 8 bases spanning the gap. Germline-derived CDR1 and CDR2 are SNHLY and FYNNEI. There are 13 residues in the CDR3. The CDR3, as DNA: TGTGCCAGCAGTGAGCCAGGAACCTACGAGCAGTACTTC. Amino acids: CASSEPGTYEQYF.

The V gene is TRBV7-8, the J gene TRBJ2-7; TRBD2 agrees at 7 bases. The V and J ends lost 2 bases and 4 bases, in that order; junction bases with no gene match: 5. Germline loops: CDR1 SGHVS, CDR2 FQNEAQ. The CDR3 has 14 residues. The CDR3 here is CASSLMRLAYEQYF. CDR3 in DNA: TGTGCCAGCAGCTTAATGCGACTAGCATACGAGCAGTACTTC. Drawing the rest from reference TRBV7-8 and TRBJ2-7, the complete variable domain is GAGVSQSPRYKVAKRGQDVALRCDPISGHVSLFWYQQALGQGPEFLTYFQNEAQLDKSGLPSDRFFAERPEGSVSTLKIQRTQQEDSAVYLCASSLMRLAYEQYFGPGTRLTVT.

This clonotype has a handful of counts. The rearrangement uses TRBV6-6 and TRBJ1-1; D may be TRBD1 (5 bases). The CDR3 contains 14 residues. Trimming left V 5 bases short and J 1 base short, with 11 bases between. Germline CDR1 and CDR2: MNHNY and SVGAGI (reference sequence). The CDR3 DNA is TGTGCCAGCAGTCCTGACAGTGAGAACACTGAAGCTTTCTTT. It codes for CASSPDSENTEAFF.